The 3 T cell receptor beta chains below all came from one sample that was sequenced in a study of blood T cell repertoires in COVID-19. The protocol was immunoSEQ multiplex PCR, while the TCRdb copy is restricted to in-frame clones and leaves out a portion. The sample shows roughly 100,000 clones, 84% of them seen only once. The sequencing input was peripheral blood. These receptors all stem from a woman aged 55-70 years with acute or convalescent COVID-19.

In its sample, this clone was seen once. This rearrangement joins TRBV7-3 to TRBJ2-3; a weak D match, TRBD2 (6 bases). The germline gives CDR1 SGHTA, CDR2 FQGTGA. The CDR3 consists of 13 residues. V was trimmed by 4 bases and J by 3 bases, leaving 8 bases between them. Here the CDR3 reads CASSSRGTDTQYF. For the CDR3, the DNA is TGTGCCAGCAGCTCTCGGGGGACAGATACGCAGTATTTT. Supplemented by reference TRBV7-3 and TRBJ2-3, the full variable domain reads GAGVSQTPSNKVTEKGKYVELRCDPISGHTALYWYRQSLGQGPEFLIYFQGTGAADDSGLPNDRFFAVRPEGSVSTLKIQRTERGDSAVYLCASSSRGTDTQYFGPGTRLTVL.

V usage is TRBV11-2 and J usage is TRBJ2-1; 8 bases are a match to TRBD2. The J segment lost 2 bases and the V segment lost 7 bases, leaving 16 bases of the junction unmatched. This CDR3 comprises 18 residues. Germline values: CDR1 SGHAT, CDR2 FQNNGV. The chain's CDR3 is CASTRGAGGRKAYNEQFF. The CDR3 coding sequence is TGTGCCAGCACCCGGGGGGCGGGGGGTCGAAAAGCCTACAATGAGCAGTTCTTC.

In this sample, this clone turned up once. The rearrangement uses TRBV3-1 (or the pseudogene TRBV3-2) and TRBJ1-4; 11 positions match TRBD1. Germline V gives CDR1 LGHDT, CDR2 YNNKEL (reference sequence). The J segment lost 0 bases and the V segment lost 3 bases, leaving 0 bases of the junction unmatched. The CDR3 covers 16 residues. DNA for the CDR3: TGTGCCAGCAGCCAGGGACAGGGGGCAACTAATGAAAAACTGTTTTTT. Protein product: CASSQGQGATNEKLFF.